The rows below give T cell receptor beta chains drawn from one sample of a study of regulatory T cells in long-lasting Graves disease. TCRdb re-called the multiplex PCR reads through MiXCR, storing one row per CDR3 protein. Of approximately 440,000 distinct CDR3 sequences listed, less than 25% are singletons. The material was peripheral blood mononuclear cells (PBMCs), obtained when the disease was refractory, from a patient treated with antithyroid drugs. The source is a female donor with Graves disease. Both conserved end residues are part of each CDR3. The D gene is left open where the match is weak. Only part of the rows carry a size: once, few, many, or a class if the clone is expanded.

v_call	d_call	clone_size	j_call	cdr3_aa	cdr3_nt
TRBV7-2	NA	many	TRBJ2-5	CASSPGGGSARETQYF	TGTGCCAGCAGCCCAGGGGGGGGTAGCGCGCGAGAGACCCAGTACTTC
TRBV14	NA	NA	TRBJ1-1	CASSQGRSGPLNTEAFF	TGTGCCAGCAGCCAAGGTCGGTCCGGACCTCTGAACACTGAAGCTTTCTTT
TRBV27	NA	NA	TRBJ1-2	CASSLFLGEGHYGYTF	TGTGCCAGCAGTTTATTTTTGGGGGAGGGACACTATGGCTACACCTTC
TRBV6-5	NA	many	TRBJ1-1	CASSYPTSGGIEKAFF	TGTGCCAGCAGTTACCCAACTTCTGGGGGGATCGAGAAAGCTTTCTTT
TRBV7-3	NA	NA	TRBJ2-2	CASSLEVPGVGGELFF	TGTGCCAGCAGCTTAGAGGTGCCGGGAGTTGGCGGGGAGCTGTTTTTT
TRBV24-1	TRBD2	NA	TRBJ2-5	CAAGGFSETQYF	TGTGCCGCCGGGGGGTTCTCAGAGACCCAGTACTTC
TRBV19	TRBD1	many	TRBJ2-2	CASSVRDRGRNGELFF	TGTGCCAGTAGTGTCCGGGACAGGGGGCGGAACGGGGAGCTGTTTTTT
TRBV30	NA	NA	TRBJ1-2	CAWSVSVDNYTF	TGTGCCTGGAGTGTATCAGTGGATAACTACACCTTC
TRBV6-1	NA	many	TRBJ2-7	CASSPTGMNYEQYF	TGTGCCAGCAGTCCCACAGGGATGAACTACGAGCAGTACTTC
TRBV12-3/TRBV12-4	TRBD2	NA	TRBJ2-3	CASSTRTSPLADTQYF	TGTGCCAGCAGTACCAGGACTAGCCCACTAGCAGATACGCAGTATTTT
TRBV6-5	NA	NA	TRBJ2-5	CASSYAGSGETQYF	TGTGCCAGCAGTTACGCCGGGAGCGGGGAGACCCAGTACTTC
TRBV7-2	NA	once	TRBJ1-3	CASSLARASSGNTIYF	TGTGCCAGCAGCTTAGCGCGGGCTTCCTCTGGAAACACCATATATTTT
TRBV15	TRBD2	many	TRBJ2-7	CATSRDRGLAGYEQYF	TGTGCCACCAGCAGAGATAGGGGACTAGCGGGATACGAGCAGTACTTC
TRBV7-9	TRBD1	few	TRBJ1-2	CASSLNSWDRGEDGYTF	TGTGCCAGCAGCTTAAACAGTTGGGACAGGGGAGAGGATGGCTACACCTTC
TRBV5-1	NA	few	TRBJ1-6	CASSLEGAYNSPLHF	TGCGCCAGCAGCTTGGAGGGGGCCTATAATTCACCCCTCCACTTT
TRBV5-1	NA	NA	TRBJ2-7	CASSLEGGPGREQYF	TGCGCCAGCAGCTTGGAGGGCGGCCCCGGGCGGGAGCAGTACTTC
TRBV5-1	TRBD1	NA	TRBJ1-4	CASSLQATGGSEKLFF	TGCGCCAGCAGCCTGCAGGCGACAGGGGGGAGTGAAAAACTGTTTTTT
TRBV7-9	NA	NA	TRBJ2-2	CASSLGLSDTGELFF	TGTGCCAGCAGCCTGGGACTGAGCGACACCGGGGAGCTGTTTTTT
TRBV20-1	TRBD1	few	TRBJ2-7	CSAKSVIGTVYEQYF	TGCAGTGCTAAGTCCGTAATCGGGACAGTCTACGAGCAGTACTTC
TRBV12-3/TRBV12-4	NA	few	TRBJ1-2	CASRPTGTNYGCTF	TGTGCCAGCAGGCCGACAGGTACCAACTATGGCTGCACCTTC
TRBV20-1	NA	few	TRBJ1-5	CSASDKQVNQPQHF	TGCAGTGCTAGCGACAAACAGGTCAATCAGCCCCAGCATTTT
TRBV4-1	TRBD1	few	TRBJ2-7	CASSQVVGQAGYEQYF	TGCGCCAGCAGCCAAGTAGTCGGACAGGCTGGATACGAGCAGTACTTC
TRBV3-1	NA	NA	TRBJ2-3	CASSQLGALTDTQYF	TGTGCCAGCAGCCAACTGGGAGCCCTCACGGATACGCAGTATTTT
TRBV7-9	NA	few	TRBJ2-7	CASSLGRPGPLLEQYF	TGTGCCAGCAGCTTAGGGCGCCCCGGACCCCTTTTGGAGCAGTACTTC
TRBV6-5	TRBD2	few	TRBJ2-2	CASSYPRTLAGHNTGELFF	TGTGCCAGCAGTTACCCAAGAACACTAGCGGGCCACAACACCGGGGAGCTGTTTTTT
TRBV5-1	NA	NA	TRBJ1-1	CASSWGTNTEAFF	TGCGCCAGCAGCTGGGGCACGAACACTGAAGCTTTCTTT
TRBV2	NA	many	TRBJ1-4	CASSRDGGEKLFF	TGTGCCAGCAGTCGGGACGGTGGTGAAAAACTGTTTTTT
TRBV19	NA	NA	TRBJ2-4	CASGENIQYF	TGTGCCAGTGGAGAAAACATTCAGTACTTC
TRBV3-1	NA	few	TRBJ2-7	CASSRGAQSSYEQYF	TGTGCCAGCAGCCGTGGAGCACAAAGCTCCTACGAGCAGTACTTC
TRBV5-1	TRBD1	NA	TRBJ2-2	CASSLVTGVRGELFF	TGCGCCAGCAGCCTCGTCACAGGGGTCCGCGGGGAGCTGTTTTTT
TRBV3-2	NA	many	TRBJ2-5	CASSQVRRETQYF	TGTGCCAGCAGCCAAGTTCGGAGGGAGACCCAGTACTTC
TRBV20-1	TRBD1	many	TRBJ1-2	CSAYRTGGVVNYGYTF	TGCAGTGCTTACCGGACAGGGGGGGTAGTAAACTATGGCTACACCTTC
TRBV10-1	NA	many	TRBJ1-1	CASKRTDNTEAFF	TGCGCCAGCAAAAGGACGGATAACACTGAAGCTTTCTTT
TRBV5-8	TRBD1	NA	TRBJ1-5	CANRGGTGINQPQHF	TGTGCCAACCGAGGCGGGACAGGGATCAATCAGCCCCAGCATTTT
TRBV19	NA	many	TRBJ1-2	CASSIVFSSFGYTF	TGTGCCAGTAGTATTGTTTTTTCCTCCTTTGGCTACACCTTC
TRBV6-2/TRBV6-3	NA	many	TRBJ1-1	CASRENTEAFF	TGTGCCAGCAGAGAGAACACTGAAGCTTTCTTT
TRBV7-2	NA	many	TRBJ2-5	CASSRQLQETQYF	TGTGCCAGCAGTCGACAGCTTCAAGAGACCCAGTACTTC
TRBV20-1	TRBD2	few	TRBJ2-1	CSAKRTSGVYNEQFF	TGCAGTGCAAAACGGACTAGCGGGGTCTACAATGAGCAGTTCTTC
TRBV29-1	NA	NA	TRBJ2-5	CSVGSETQYF	TGCAGCGTTGGTTCTGAGACCCAGTACTTC
TRBV6-1	NA	many	TRBJ1-1	CASSEVDGGGSMGNTEAFF	TGTGCCAGCAGTGAAGTGGACGGGGGTGGAAGTATGGGAAACACTGAAGCTTTCTTT
TRBV5-6	TRBD2	few	TRBJ2-7	CASSAGTSSSYEQYF	TGTGCCAGCAGCGCCGGGACTAGCAGCTCCTACGAGCAGTACTTC
TRBV7-2	NA	many	TRBJ1-1	CASSFGTTEAFF	TGTGCCAGCAGCTTTGGGACCACTGAAGCTTTCTTT
TRBV11-2	NA	many	TRBJ2-1	CASSFLSGPSYNEQFF	TGTGCCAGCAGCTTTCTTAGCGGCCCTTCCTACAATGAGCAGTTCTTC
TRBV7-2	TRBD2	few	TRBJ2-7	CASSWPSGRRYEQYF	TGTGCCAGCAGCTGGCCTAGCGGGAGACGCTACGAGCAGTACTTC
TRBV19	NA	many	TRBJ2-7	CASSRQVGSYEQYF	TGTGCCAGTAGTCGGCAGGTGGGCTCCTACGAGCAGTACTTC
TRBV28	TRBD2	many	TRBJ2-2	CASVAGGNTGELFF	TGTGCCAGCGTAGCGGGAGGGAACACCGGGGAGCTGTTTTTT
TRBV6-2/TRBV6-3	NA	few	TRBJ1-3	CASSDSRYGGCSGNTIYF	TGTGCCAGCAGTGACTCGAGATATGGTGGATGTTCTGGAAACACCATATATTTT
TRBV28	NA	many	TRBJ1-6	CASSPDRGHNSPLHF	TGTGCCAGCAGTCCCGATCGGGGGCATAATTCACCCCTCCACTTT
TRBV3-1	NA	few	TRBJ1-2	CASSQVQAYGYTF	TGTGCCAGCAGCCAAGTCCAAGCCTATGGCTACACCTTC
TRBV18	TRBD2	many	TRBJ2-4	CASSPPTSGKKIQYF	TGTGCCAGCTCACCACCGACTAGCGGGAAGAAGATTCAGTACTTC
TRBV28	TRBD1	few	TRBJ2-3	CASSAGTGGKDTQYF	TGTGCCAGCAGTGCCGGGACAGGGGGTAAAGATACGCAGTATTTT